These T cell receptor beta chains were read from a single sample in a study of control samples from healthy donors and cancer patients. The table came from immunoSEQ multiplex PCR; TCRdb's copy has only in-frame clones and leaves some out. Here the sample spans 91,000 or so clones, about nine tenths being singletons. The specimen was blood. The source is a woman in her twenties or thirties in good health. The CDR3 runs from the conserved cysteine through the conserved F or W. Each record gives: CDR3 protein, CDR3 DNA, D gene, V gene, clone size, J gene. The D gene is left open where the match is weak. Not all rows give a size; the values are once, few, many and, for expanded clones, a class.

CDR3 protein: CASSRTGTRTDTQYF
CDR3 DNA: TGTGCCAGCAGTCGGACAGGGACCCGCACAGATACGCAGTATTTT
D gene: TRBD1
V gene: TRBV6-5
clone size: NA
J gene: TRBJ2-3

CDR3 protein: CASSFSPGTEAFF
CDR3 DNA: TGTGCCAGCAGCTTCTCTCCAGGGACTGAAGCTTTCTTT
D gene: NA
V gene: TRBV7-9
clone size: NA
J gene: TRBJ1-1

CDR3 protein: CAWSVDYQPQHF
CDR3 DNA: TGTGCCTGGAGTGTCGACTATCAGCCCCAGCATTTT
D gene: NA
V gene: TRBV30
clone size: NA
J gene: TRBJ1-5

CDR3 protein: CASSSRESTEAFF
CDR3 DNA: TGTGCCAGTAGCTCCAGGGAATCCACTGAAGCTTTCTTT
D gene: NA
V gene: TRBV19
clone size: NA
J gene: TRBJ1-1

CDR3 protein: CASSPYSPNEKLFF
CDR3 DNA: TGCGCCAGCAGCCCTTACAGTCCTAATGAAAAACTGTTTTTT
D gene: NA
V gene: TRBV5-1
clone size: NA
J gene: TRBJ1-4

CDR3 protein: CAWSLGQWQPQHF
CDR3 DNA: TGTGCCTGGAGCCTGGGACAATGGCAGCCCCAGCATTTT
D gene: NA
V gene: TRBV30
clone size: NA
J gene: TRBJ1-5

CDR3 protein: CAWRLAGGPYEQYF
CDR3 DNA: TGTGCCTGGAGACTAGCGGGAGGGCCTTACGAGCAGTACTTC
D gene: TRBD2
V gene: TRBV30
clone size: NA
J gene: TRBJ2-7

CDR3 protein: CASSFRGAKNIQYF
CDR3 DNA: TGTGCCAGCAGCTTCCGTGGAGCCAAAAACATTCAGTACTTC
D gene: NA
V gene: TRBV7-9
clone size: many
J gene: TRBJ2-4

CDR3 protein: CASSPSASSPLHF
CDR3 DNA: TGTGCCAGCTCACCATCGGCGTCTTCACCCCTCCACTTT
D gene: NA
V gene: TRBV18
clone size: NA
J gene: TRBJ1-6

CDR3 protein: CAISELTSLETQYF
CDR3 DNA: TGTGCCATCAGTGAGCTAACCTCGCTGGAGACCCAGTACTTC
D gene: NA
V gene: TRBV10-3
clone size: NA
J gene: TRBJ2-5

CDR3 protein: CASFRRRETQYF
CDR3 DNA: TGTGCCAGCTTCCGTCGTCGCGAGACCCAGTACTTC
D gene: NA
V gene: TRBV6-5
clone size: NA
J gene: TRBJ2-5

CDR3 protein: CASSQVSYEQYF
CDR3 DNA: TGTGCCAGCAGCCAAGTTTCCTACGAGCAGTACTTC
D gene: NA
V gene: TRBV3-1/TRBV3-2
clone size: NA
J gene: TRBJ2-7

CDR3 protein: CASSLNPQGGYTF
CDR3 DNA: TGTGCCAGCAGCTTGAACCCCCAGGGCGGCTACACCTTC
D gene: NA
V gene: TRBV5-4
clone size: NA
J gene: TRBJ1-2

CDR3 protein: CASSPGTGQPQHF
CDR3 DNA: TGTGCCAGCAGCCCAGGGACAGGGCAGCCCCAGCATTTT
D gene: TRBD1
V gene: TRBV7-3
clone size: NA
J gene: TRBJ1-5

CDR3 protein: CASSLDLASGMETQYF
CDR3 DNA: TGTGCCAGCAGCTTAGATCTGGCTAGCGGGATGGAGACCCAGTACTTC
D gene: TRBD2
V gene: TRBV11-2
clone size: NA
J gene: TRBJ2-5

CDR3 protein: CASSYTGFIQPQHF
CDR3 DNA: TGTGCCAGCTCATACACAGGGTTCATTCAGCCCCAGCATTTT
D gene: NA
V gene: TRBV18
clone size: NA
J gene: TRBJ1-5

CDR3 protein: CASSPRQGDNYGYTF
CDR3 DNA: TGTGCCAGCTCACCCCGACAGGGAGACAACTATGGCTACACCTTC
D gene: TRBD1
V gene: TRBV18
clone size: NA
J gene: TRBJ1-2

CDR3 protein: CASSPGTRYTGYEQYF
CDR3 DNA: TGCGCCAGCAGCCCCGGGACCCGGTACACCGGCTACGAGCAGTACTTC
D gene: NA
V gene: TRBV5-1
clone size: NA
J gene: TRBJ2-7

CDR3 protein: CASRDTVAKNIQYF
CDR3 DNA: TGTGCCAGCAGGGACACCGTAGCCAAAAACATTCAGTACTTC
D gene: NA
V gene: TRBV6-5
clone size: NA
J gene: TRBJ2-4

CDR3 protein: CASSPGTSGISSYEQYF
CDR3 DNA: TGTGCCAGCAGCCCTGGGACTAGCGGGATTTCGTCCTACGAGCAGTACTTC
D gene: TRBD2
V gene: TRBV7-8
clone size: NA
J gene: TRBJ2-7

CDR3 protein: CASNQGIDYGYTF
CDR3 DNA: TGTGCCAGCAACCAGGGGATTGACTATGGCTACACCTTC
D gene: NA
V gene: TRBV12-3/TRBV12-4
clone size: NA
J gene: TRBJ1-2

CDR3 protein: CAITAGTGANVLTF
CDR3 DNA: TGTGCCATAACCGCCGGGACCGGGGCCAACGTCCTGACTTTC
D gene: NA
V gene: TRBV10-3
clone size: NA
J gene: TRBJ2-6

CDR3 protein: CASSDSSYNSPLHF
CDR3 DNA: TGTGCCAGCAGCGACAGCTCCTATAATTCACCCCTCCACTTT
D gene: NA
V gene: TRBV11-2
clone size: NA
J gene: TRBJ1-6

CDR3 protein: CATSNQGERTEAFF
CDR3 DNA: TGTGCCACCAGCAACCAGGGGGAAAGGACTGAAGCTTTCTTT
D gene: TRBD1
V gene: TRBV15
clone size: NA
J gene: TRBJ1-1

CDR3 protein: CASSETRYTNEKLFF
CDR3 DNA: TGTGCCAGCAGCGAAACAAGATATACTAATGAAAAACTGTTTTTT
D gene: NA
V gene: TRBV5-5
clone size: once
J gene: TRBJ1-4

CDR3 protein: CASSFRTSADNEQFF
CDR3 DNA: TGTGCCAGCAGCTTCCGGACTAGCGCCGACAATGAGCAGTTCTTC
D gene: TRBD2
V gene: TRBV11-2
clone size: NA
J gene: TRBJ2-1

CDR3 protein: CASGFLQGRNGYTF
CDR3 DNA: TGTGCCAGCGGCTTTTTACAGGGGCGGAATGGCTACACCTTC
D gene: TRBD1
V gene: TRBV2
clone size: NA
J gene: TRBJ1-2

CDR3 protein: CAISENLAGGEKLFF
CDR3 DNA: TGTGCCATCAGTGAGAACCTGGCAGGGGGTGAAAAACTGTTTTTT
D gene: TRBD1
V gene: TRBV10-3
clone size: NA
J gene: TRBJ1-4

CDR3 protein: CASIPDDSHNEQFF
CDR3 DNA: TGTGCCAGCATCCCGGACGACAGCCACAATGAGCAGTTCTTC
D gene: NA
V gene: TRBV6-6
clone size: NA
J gene: TRBJ2-1

CDR3 protein: CASSLVLSTTNEKLFF
CDR3 DNA: TGTGCCAGCAGCTTAGTTTTAAGTACAACTAATGAAAAACTGTTTTTT
D gene: NA
V gene: TRBV7-9
clone size: NA
J gene: TRBJ1-4

CDR3 protein: CASGTQTGTYEQYF
CDR3 DNA: TGTGCCAGCGGAACCCAGACAGGGACCTACGAGCAGTACTTC
D gene: TRBD1
V gene: TRBV6-5
clone size: once
J gene: TRBJ2-7

CDR3 protein: CASSVGRENTEAFF
CDR3 DNA: TGTGCCAGCAGCGTAGGCAGGGAAAACACTGAAGCTTTCTTT
D gene: NA
V gene: TRBV9
clone size: NA
J gene: TRBJ1-1

CDR3 protein: CSAATGGDGYTF
CDR3 DNA: TGCAGCGCCGCGACAGGGGGTGATGGCTACACCTTC
D gene: TRBD1
V gene: TRBV29-1
clone size: NA
J gene: TRBJ1-2

CDR3 protein: CASSLRRSQETQYF
CDR3 DNA: TGTGCCAGCTCCCTTCGACGGTCCCAAGAGACCCAGTACTTC
D gene: NA
V gene: TRBV18
clone size: NA
J gene: TRBJ2-5

CDR3 protein: CASSSGGNGAYEQYF
CDR3 DNA: TGTGCCAGCAGCAGTGGGGGGAATGGAGCTTACGAGCAGTACTTC
D gene: NA
V gene: TRBV9
clone size: NA
J gene: TRBJ2-7

CDR3 protein: CASSLAGVRADTQYF
CDR3 DNA: TGTGCCAGCAGCCTAGCGGGGGTCCGGGCAGATACGCAGTATTTT
D gene: TRBD2
V gene: TRBV7-8
clone size: NA
J gene: TRBJ2-3

CDR3 protein: CASSLSNYGYTF
CDR3 DNA: TGTGCCAGCAGTTTATCAAACTATGGCTACACCTTC
D gene: NA
V gene: TRBV28
clone size: NA
J gene: TRBJ1-2

CDR3 protein: CASHQVGHEQFF
CDR3 DNA: TGTGCCAGCCATCAGGTGGGGCACGAGCAGTTCTTC
D gene: NA
V gene: TRBV2
clone size: NA
J gene: TRBJ2-1

CDR3 protein: CASSFGQGNYGYTF
CDR3 DNA: TGTGCCAGCAGCTTTGGACAGGGAAACTATGGCTACACCTTC
D gene: TRBD1
V gene: TRBV7-8
clone size: NA
J gene: TRBJ1-2

CDR3 protein: CASTHTGTGGGNTIYF
CDR3 DNA: TGTGCCAGCACCCATACTGGGACAGGGGGCGGAAACACCATATATTTT
D gene: TRBD1
V gene: TRBV28
clone size: NA
J gene: TRBJ1-3

CDR3 protein: CASSLSGQGNQPQHF
CDR3 DNA: TGTGCCAGCAGCTTAAGTGGTCAGGGAAATCAGCCCCAGCATTTT
D gene: NA
V gene: TRBV7-9
clone size: NA
J gene: TRBJ1-5

CDR3 protein: CASSLGQGGGQPQHF
CDR3 DNA: TGCGCCAGCAGCTTGGGACAGGGGGGAGGTCAGCCCCAGCATTTT
D gene: TRBD1
V gene: TRBV5-1
clone size: NA
J gene: TRBJ1-5

CDR3 protein: CARGADGRNEQFF
CDR3 DNA: TGTGCCAGGGGGGCGGACGGACGGAATGAGCAGTTCTTC
D gene: NA
V gene: TRBV5-4
clone size: NA
J gene: TRBJ2-1

CDR3 protein: CASSSKDGTRDPYEQYF
CDR3 DNA: TGTGCCAGCTCTTCCAAGGATGGGACCCGAGATCCATACGAGCAGTACTTC
D gene: NA
V gene: TRBV19
clone size: NA
J gene: TRBJ2-7

CDR3 protein: CASSLDGTGTDTQYF
CDR3 DNA: TGCGCCAGCAGCTTGGATGGGACAGGGACAGATACGCAGTATTTT
D gene: TRBD1
V gene: TRBV5-1
clone size: NA
J gene: TRBJ2-3

CDR3 protein: CASSQRTGMAEKLFF
CDR3 DNA: TGTGCCAGCAGCCAGAGGACAGGGATGGCGGAAAAACTGTTTTTT
D gene: TRBD1
V gene: TRBV3-1/TRBV3-2
clone size: NA
J gene: TRBJ1-4

CDR3 protein: CAWGRGQDEQYF
CDR3 DNA: TGTGCCTGGGGGAGGGGGCAGGACGAGCAGTACTTC
D gene: NA
V gene: TRBV6-5
clone size: NA
J gene: TRBJ2-7

CDR3 protein: CAWRPPTGGYGYTF
CDR3 DNA: TGTGCCTGGAGACCCCCGACAGGGGGTTATGGCTACACCTTC
D gene: TRBD1
V gene: TRBV30
clone size: once
J gene: TRBJ1-2

CDR3 protein: CASSYSQAGTSYEQYF
CDR3 DNA: TGTGCCAGCAGTTACTCTCAAGCGGGCACCTCCTACGAGCAGTACTTC
D gene: NA
V gene: TRBV6-5
clone size: NA
J gene: TRBJ2-7

CDR3 protein: CASRQGANEKLFF
CDR3 DNA: TGTGCCAGCAGACAGGGGGCTAATGAAAAACTGTTTTTT
D gene: TRBD1
V gene: TRBV6-7
clone size: NA
J gene: TRBJ1-4

CDR3 protein: CASSPGLAGGQDTDTQYF
CDR3 DNA: TGTGCCAGCAGCCCAGGACTAGCGGGGGGGCAGGACACAGATACGCAGTATTTT
D gene: TRBD2
V gene: TRBV7-6
clone size: NA
J gene: TRBJ2-3

CDR3 protein: CASSPGTNYGYTF
CDR3 DNA: TGTGCCAGCTCACCGGGGACTAACTATGGCTACACCTTC
D gene: NA
V gene: TRBV18
clone size: NA
J gene: TRBJ1-2

CDR3 protein: CASSLRTQDTGELFF
CDR3 DNA: TGTGCCAGCAGCTTAAGGACACAAGACACCGGGGAGCTGTTTTTT
D gene: NA
V gene: TRBV7-9
clone size: NA
J gene: TRBJ2-2

CDR3 protein: CASSPTSGRAREQFF
CDR3 DNA: TGTGCCAGCAGTCCGACTAGCGGGAGGGCCCGTGAGCAGTTCTTC
D gene: TRBD2
V gene: TRBV2
clone size: NA
J gene: TRBJ2-1